This T cell receptor beta chain was retrieved from a study of blood T cell repertoires in COVID-19. Study as a whole: Acute and convalescent COVID-19 specimens originated in the United States, Italy and Spain. Sources were T cells, B-cell-depleted T cells, or PBMCs; the material itself was cDNA or gDNA.

Original methodology: By means of reference gene primer amplification, nucleated cell counts were estimated. Assay used: immunoSEQ multiplex PCR; TCRdb lists only in-frame clones, some missing. The V and J calls and clone size were taken over from that table, and D and trimming were inferred from the DNA. The sample carries about 64,000 clones, around 84% recorded once. The sequence was obtained from a woman aged 55-69 years with acute or convalescent COVID-19. Sequencing used peripheral blood.

CDR3 DNA sequence: TGCGCCAGCAGCCCGAGTGGACTACACAATGAGCAGTTCTTC. Amino acid sequence: CASSPSGLHNEQFF. V usage is TRBV5-1 and J usage is TRBJ2-1; D perhaps matches TRBD2 (6 bases). The V and J ends lost 4 bases and 5 bases respectively, with 13 bases between them. Germline V gene lookup returns CDR1 SGHRS and CDR2 YFSETQ. There are 14 residues in the CDR3.